This TCR beta chain originates from a study of shared clonotypes between healthy human individuals. General study results and limits: A reduction in generation probabilities was seen for non-shared clonotypes relative to those shared by all four donors.

In the case of this clone: Its antigen is undetermined. Other DNA sequences in the same sample also yield this CDR3.

The CDR3 is made up of 12 amino acids. Trimming left V 2 bases short and J 5 bases short, with 6 bases between. CDR1 SEHNR and CDR2 FQNEAQ come from the germline V gene (reference sequence). TCRdb's copy holds only in-frame clones and misses some; the assay was immunoSEQ multiplex PCR. The repertoire holds 2 million to 2.5 million clones, with approximately 96% as singletons. The chain carries TRBV7-9 and TRBJ2-5; no clear D gene. The origin of this receptor is a man between 18 and 29 years old in good health. The sample was naive CD4+ T cells sorted from blood. Indicated subset: CD45RA+ positively selected. The CDR3 region is CASSLLGETQYF. The CDR3 coding sequence is TGTGCCAGCAGCTTATTGGGCGAGACCCAGTACTTC.